The sequence of this TCR beta chain was determined in a study of cytomegalovirus exposure and HLA in healthy donors. General study findings and limits: Being productive about 87% or about 30% of the time was typical of most TCR beta V segments in an earlier analysis. A later analysis, which compared TCR beta chains of equal frequency, found the HLA-associated ones more clonally expanded. Cytomegalovirus association was assigned to more than 150 TCR beta chains.

PCR involved 60 Vbeta and 13 Jbeta primers. The protocol was immunoSEQ multiplex PCR, while the TCRdb copy is restricted to in-frame clones and leaves out a portion. This table holds roughly 200,000 clones, roughly four fifths found once. About this clone itself: What it recognizes is unknown.

The germline V and J ends were trimmed by 5 bases and 5 bases, with 15 bases remaining between them. CDR1 is MGHRA, CDR2 YSYEKL, per germline. The CDR3 has 14 residues. The source material was PBMCs. The genes are TRBV4-1 and TRBJ1-1; D might be TRBD1 (5 bases). This receptor was identified in a man aged 30 to 39 in good health and CMV-seronegative. CDR3 amino acids: CASSSTGGGTEAFF. In nucleotides, the CDR3 is TGCGCCAGCAGCTCAACGGGGGGAGGGACTGAAGCTTTCTTT.